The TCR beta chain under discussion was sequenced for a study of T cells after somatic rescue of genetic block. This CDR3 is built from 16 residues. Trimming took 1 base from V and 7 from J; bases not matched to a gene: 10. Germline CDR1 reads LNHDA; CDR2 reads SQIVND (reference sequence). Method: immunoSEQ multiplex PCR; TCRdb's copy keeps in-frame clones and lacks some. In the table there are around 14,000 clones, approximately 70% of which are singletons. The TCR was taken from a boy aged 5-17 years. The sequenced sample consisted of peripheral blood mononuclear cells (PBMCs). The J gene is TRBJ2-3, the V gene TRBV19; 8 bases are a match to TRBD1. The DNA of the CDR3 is TGTGCCAGTAGTATAGCCTCGGGACAGGTTGCCTATACGCAGTATTTT. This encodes CASSIASGQVAYTQYF.